A selection of T cell receptor beta chains follows, all from one sample in a study of T cell responses to AZD1222 COVID-19 vaccine. The protocol was immunoSEQ multiplex PCR, while the TCRdb copy is restricted to in-frame clones and leaves out a portion. This table has 100,000 to 150,000 clones, 85% to 90% appearing once. Sequenced here: peripheral blood, sampled on day 0 of MenACWY control vaccination. All receptors come from an adult in good health. Both conserved end residues are trimmed from each CDR3.

SVGRNENTEAF TRBJ1-1 TRBV29-1
ASSPGTENQPQH TRBJ1-5 TRBV5-1
ASSPGQALNTEAF TRBJ1-1 TRBV5-1
ASSEIVSNQPQH TRBJ1-5 TRBV2
ASSERDRGFVETQY TRBJ2-5 TRBV6-1
ASSVATGPNYGYT TRBJ1-2 TRBV19
ASSSVPSGGAIQY TRBJ2-4 TRBV11-3
ASSPQGLQPQH TRBJ1-5 TRBV7-9
ASSLQGAEAF TRBJ1-1 TRBV3-1/TRBV3-2
ASSPRIKAGSAGELF TRBJ2-2 TRBV7-2
ASSQRGGGNTEAF TRBJ1-1 TRBV7-2
ASSVHGVSGANVLT TRBJ2-6 TRBV9
ASSSGWADTQY TRBJ2-3 TRBV3-1/TRBV3-2
ASSLQGHSNQPQH TRBJ1-5 TRBV7-9
ASSLWTSGRDTGELF TRBJ2-2 TRBV7-6
ASSLGASNYGYT TRBJ1-2 TRBV5-6
ASCGTGGSGELF TRBJ2-2 TRBV6-6
ASSLTGTGIEQY TRBJ2-7 TRBV7-9
AIGTSGTSYNEQF TRBJ2-1 TRBV10-3
ASSLAALAGGNEQF TRBJ2-1 TRBV5-1
ASSPPGRGDTIY TRBJ1-3 TRBV11-3
ASSLRGSGRPTYEQY TRBJ2-7 TRBV11-3
ANSPQSGHTEAF TRBJ1-1 TRBV3-1/TRBV3-2
ASKARPGDYNEQF TRBJ2-1 TRBV6-5
ASSPGGNQPQH TRBJ1-5 TRBV27
ASTPGGTDTQY TRBJ2-3 TRBV6-5
ASSLAGPGGGELF TRBJ2-2 TRBV6-4
ASGGSRTDTQY TRBJ2-3 TRBV12-3/TRBV12-4
ASRRQGAYDTQY TRBJ2-3 TRBV2
SVGRPHPTYNEQF TRBJ2-1 TRBV29-1
ASSYSRSVQF TRBJ2-1 TRBV6-2/TRBV6-3
ASRPGWSSYNEQF TRBJ2-1 TRBV3-1/TRBV3-2
ASSYRGTGELF TRBJ2-2 TRBV6-5
ASSPFLGGNGELF TRBJ2-2 TRBV2
ASSTRGQEKLF TRBJ1-4 TRBV4-1
ASSTLEAF TRBJ1-1 TRBV6-5
ASSEPGQPALYGYT TRBJ1-2 TRBV25-1
ASIGGDGQPQH TRBJ1-5 TRBV6-6
ACEDTEAF TRBJ1-1 TRBV6-5
ASSYPGTLGVYEQY TRBJ2-7 TRBV6-2/TRBV6-3
ANSPGVAGMNEQF TRBJ2-1 TRBV6-5